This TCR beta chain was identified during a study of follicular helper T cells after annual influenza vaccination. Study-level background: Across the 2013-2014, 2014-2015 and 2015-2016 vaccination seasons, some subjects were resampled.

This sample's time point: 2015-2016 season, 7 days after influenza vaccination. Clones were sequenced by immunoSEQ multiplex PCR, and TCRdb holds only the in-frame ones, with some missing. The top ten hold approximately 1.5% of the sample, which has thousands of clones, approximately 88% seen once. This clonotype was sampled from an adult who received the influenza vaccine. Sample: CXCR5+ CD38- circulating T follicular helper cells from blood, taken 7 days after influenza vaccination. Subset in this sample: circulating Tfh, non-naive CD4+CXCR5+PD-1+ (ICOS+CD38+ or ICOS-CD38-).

For the CDR3, the DNA is TGTGCCAGCAGCTTACTTACTAGCGGGGACACAGATACGCAGTATTTT. This sequence encodes CASSLLTSGDTDTQYF. V gene TRBV5-4 combines with J gene TRBJ2-3, with 10 positions matching TRBD2. V dropped 2 bases and J dropped 2; count of bases not matched to a gene: 5. The CDR3 is 16 residues long. The germline gives CDR1 SGHNT, CDR2 YYREEE (reference sequence).